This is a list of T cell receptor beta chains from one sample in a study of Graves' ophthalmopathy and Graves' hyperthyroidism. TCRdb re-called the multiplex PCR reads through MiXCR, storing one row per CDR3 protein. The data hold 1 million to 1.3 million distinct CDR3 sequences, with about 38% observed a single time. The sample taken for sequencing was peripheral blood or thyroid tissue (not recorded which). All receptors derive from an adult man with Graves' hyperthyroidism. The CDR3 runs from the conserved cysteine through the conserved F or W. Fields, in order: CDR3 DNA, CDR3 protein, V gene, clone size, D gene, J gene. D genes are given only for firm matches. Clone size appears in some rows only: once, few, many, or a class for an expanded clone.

CDR3nt: TGTGCCAGCAGCAACGACATGTTCAACACTGAAGCTTTCTTT; CDR3aa: CASSNDMFNTEAFF; v_gene: TRBV7-9; abundance: many; d_gene: -; j_gene: TRBJ1-1
CDR3nt: TGTGCCAGCAGTTCCCCCCGAGGGACTGGCTACACCTTC; CDR3aa: CASSSPRGTGYTF; v_gene: TRBV12-3/TRBV12-4; abundance: once; d_gene: -; j_gene: TRBJ1-2
CDR3nt: TGCGCCAGCAGCTTACAGGGGCCTACGAACACTGAAGCTTTCTTT; CDR3aa: CASSLQGPTNTEAFF; v_gene: TRBV5-1; abundance: many; d_gene: TRBD1; j_gene: TRBJ1-1
CDR3nt: TGCGCCAGCAGCCAAGAAGGTCGGACCGCCGGTGGTGAAAAACTGTTTTTT; CDR3aa: CASSQEGRTAGGEKLFF; v_gene: TRBV4-1; abundance: -; d_gene: -; j_gene: TRBJ1-4
CDR3nt: TGTGCCACCAGTGATCCCCAGGGGGTGAACACCGGGGAGCTGTTTTTT; CDR3aa: CATSDPQGVNTGELFF; v_gene: TRBV24-1; abundance: few; d_gene: TRBD1; j_gene: TRBJ2-2
CDR3nt: TGCAGCGTCGACAGGGGGGGGGGATTCCCCTACGAGCAGTACTTC; CDR3aa: CSVDRGGGFPYEQYF; v_gene: TRBV29-1; abundance: few; d_gene: TRBD1; j_gene: TRBJ2-7
CDR3nt: TGTGCCAGCCGTAAACCAGGTACCGACGAGCAGTACTTC; CDR3aa: CASRKPGTDEQYF; v_gene: TRBV12-3/TRBV12-4; abundance: -; d_gene: -; j_gene: TRBJ2-7
CDR3nt: TGTGCCAGTAGCTACACAGGGGGATGGTCCTACGAGCAGTACTTC; CDR3aa: CASSYTGGWSYEQYF; v_gene: TRBV19; abundance: many; d_gene: TRBD1; j_gene: TRBJ2-7
CDR3nt: TGTGCCAGCAGACCGGGACAGACAATCTATGGCTACACCTTC; CDR3aa: CASRPGQTIYGYTF; v_gene: TRBV6-5; abundance: many; d_gene: TRBD1; j_gene: TRBJ1-2
CDR3nt: TGTGCCACACGGGGGGGACAGGGGGCTACCGGGGAGCTGTTTTTT; CDR3aa: CATRGGQGATGELFF; v_gene: TRBV10-3; abundance: many; d_gene: TRBD1; j_gene: TRBJ2-2
CDR3nt: TGTGCCAGCTCACCAAAAGGACAGGTTCTTTCCTCCTACGAGCAGTACTTC; CDR3aa: CASSPKGQVLSSYEQYF; v_gene: TRBV25-1; abundance: -; d_gene: TRBD1; j_gene: TRBJ2-7
CDR3nt: TGTGCCAGCAGCGCCGACAGGGGAGGAGAAGAAGCTTTCTTT; CDR3aa: CASSADRGGEEAFF; v_gene: TRBV9; abundance: -; d_gene: TRBD1; j_gene: TRBJ1-1
CDR3nt: TGTGCCAGCAGCTTAGGGACTAGCGGGGGAGGATACACCGGGGAGCTGTTTTTT; CDR3aa: CASSLGTSGGGYTGELFF; v_gene: TRBV7-6; abundance: few; d_gene: TRBD2; j_gene: TRBJ2-2
CDR3nt: TGTGCCAGCAGTGATCTGGCAGGGGATGAAAAACTGTTTTTT; CDR3aa: CASSDLAGDEKLFF; v_gene: TRBV25-1; abundance: many; d_gene: -; j_gene: TRBJ1-4
CDR3nt: TGTGCCAACAGCCCAGACAGGGGGCAGGCTGAAGCTTTCTTT; CDR3aa: CANSPDRGQAEAFF; v_gene: TRBV7-8; abundance: once; d_gene: TRBD1; j_gene: TRBJ1-1
CDR3nt: TGTGCCAGCAGTCTGCCCCCGTGGGGCAGGGGGGATCAGCCCCAGCATTTT; CDR3aa: CASSLPPWGRGDQPQHF; v_gene: TRBV12-3/TRBV12-4; abundance: many; d_gene: TRBD1; j_gene: TRBJ1-5
CDR3nt: TGTGCCAGCAGCCAAGGAGGGAATGCGTCAGAGACCCAGTACTTC; CDR3aa: CASSQGGNASETQYF; v_gene: TRBV3-1; abundance: -; d_gene: -; j_gene: TRBJ2-5
CDR3nt: TGCAGTGCTAGACTCAAAACAGGGGGTCCCCTCTCCTACGAGCAGTACTTC; CDR3aa: CSARLKTGGPLSYEQYF; v_gene: TRBV20-1; abundance: -; d_gene: TRBD1; j_gene: TRBJ2-7
CDR3nt: TGTGCCAGCAGCTTATTCGCGGGACCAGCCTACGAGCATTTT; CDR3aa: CASSLFAGPAYEHF; v_gene: TRBV7-2; abundance: -; d_gene: -; j_gene: TRBJ1-5
CDR3nt: TGTGCCAGCACTCCCTCTCCGGGACAGAAAAATTCACCCCTCCACTTT; CDR3aa: CASTPSPGQKNSPLHF; v_gene: TRBV11-2; abundance: -; d_gene: TRBD1; j_gene: TRBJ1-6
CDR3nt: TGCAGCGTTGGGGAATCCTCTGGGGCCAACGTCCTGACTTTC; CDR3aa: CSVGESSGANVLTF; v_gene: TRBV29-1; abundance: few; d_gene: -; j_gene: TRBJ2-6
CDR3nt: TGTGCCAGCAGCCAGCTGGGTGGTACGCAATCACCCCTCCACTTT; CDR3aa: CASSQLGGTQSPLHF; v_gene: TRBV7-2; abundance: many; d_gene: -; j_gene: TRBJ1-6
CDR3nt: TGTGCCAGCAGTTACCCGCGACAGGAAACTAACTATGGCTACACCTTC; CDR3aa: CASSYPRQETNYGYTF; v_gene: TRBV10-3; abundance: few; d_gene: -; j_gene: TRBJ1-2
CDR3nt: TGTGCCAGCAACCCCAGTGGGCGGGGGGCTGAAGCTTTCTTT; CDR3aa: CASNPSGRGAEAFF; v_gene: TRBV7-6; abundance: -; d_gene: -; j_gene: TRBJ1-1
CDR3nt: TGTGCCAGCAGCCCCCGGGGGAGGGTCAGCACAGATACGCAGTATTTT; CDR3aa: CASSPRGRVSTDTQYF; v_gene: TRBV7-2; abundance: -; d_gene: TRBD2; j_gene: TRBJ2-3
CDR3nt: TGTGCCATCAGTTTCCGGGATACAGGACCCTACGAGCAGTACTTC; CDR3aa: CAISFRDTGPYEQYF; v_gene: TRBV10-3; abundance: once; d_gene: -; j_gene: TRBJ2-7
CDR3nt: TGTGCCAGCAGCTTAGAGGCGACAGATTCCTACGAGCAGTACTTC; CDR3aa: CASSLEATDSYEQYF; v_gene: TRBV11-2; abundance: many; d_gene: -; j_gene: TRBJ2-7
CDR3nt: TGTGCCAGCAGCGGACAGGGCCACTATGGCTACACCTTC; CDR3aa: CASSGQGHYGYTF; v_gene: TRBV3-1; abundance: many; d_gene: TRBD1; j_gene: TRBJ1-2
CDR3nt: TGCAGCGTGAAAACAGGGGGTAGGAACACTGAAGCTTTCTTT; CDR3aa: CSVKTGGRNTEAFF; v_gene: TRBV29-1; abundance: -; d_gene: TRBD1; j_gene: TRBJ1-1
CDR3nt: TGCAGTGCCAGTCGGAGCACAGATACGCAGTATTTT; CDR3aa: CSASRSTDTQYF; v_gene: TRBV20-1; abundance: few; d_gene: -; j_gene: TRBJ2-3
CDR3nt: TGTGCCACCAGCAGAGATCAGGGGTTATCCTACGAGCAGTACTTC; CDR3aa: CATSRDQGLSYEQYF; v_gene: TRBV15; abundance: few; d_gene: -; j_gene: TRBJ2-7
CDR3nt: TGTGCCAGCAGTTACTCGGGGGACGGGTCACCCCTCCACTTT; CDR3aa: CASSYSGDGSPLHF; v_gene: TRBV6-5; abundance: many; d_gene: -; j_gene: TRBJ1-6
CDR3nt: TGTGCTAGTGGTTTGTTCGTTGGGGGTAGCGGGGAGCTGTTTTTT; CDR3aa: CASGLFVGGSGELFF; v_gene: TRBV12-5; abundance: few; d_gene: -; j_gene: TRBJ2-2
CDR3nt: TGTGCCAGCAGCCCTGCACCGGGACAGGGGATATACGAGCAGTACTTC; CDR3aa: CASSPAPGQGIYEQYF; v_gene: TRBV7-2; abundance: few; d_gene: TRBD1; j_gene: TRBJ2-7
CDR3nt: TGTGCCAGCAGCCAGACAGGGAGCACAGATACGCAGTATTTT; CDR3aa: CASSQTGSTDTQYF; v_gene: TRBV7-9; abundance: -; d_gene: TRBD1; j_gene: TRBJ2-3
CDR3nt: TGTGCCAGCAGCACGACTAGCGGGAGGGGCTACGAGCAGTACTTC; CDR3aa: CASSTTSGRGYEQYF; v_gene: TRBV7-8; abundance: many; d_gene: TRBD2; j_gene: TRBJ2-7
CDR3nt: TGTGCCACCGCCAACAGGGGGCTAGAGACCCAGTACTTC; CDR3aa: CATANRGLETQYF; v_gene: TRBV24-1; abundance: many; d_gene: TRBD1; j_gene: TRBJ2-5
CDR3nt: TGTGCCAGCAGCGCCGGCCGTAGCTCTGGGGCCAACGTCCTGACTTTC; CDR3aa: CASSAGRSSGANVLTF; v_gene: TRBV7-9; abundance: many; d_gene: -; j_gene: TRBJ2-6
CDR3nt: TGTGCCAGCACCCCCTCCGGACTAGCGGTGTACGAGCAGTACTTC; CDR3aa: CASTPSGLAVYEQYF; v_gene: TRBV12-3/TRBV12-4; abundance: -; d_gene: TRBD2; j_gene: TRBJ2-7
CDR3nt: TGTGCCATCAGTGAGCCGAGACAGGGGCAATTTCTCGACGAGCAGTACTTC; CDR3aa: CAISEPRQGQFLDEQYF; v_gene: TRBV10-3; abundance: -; d_gene: TRBD1; j_gene: TRBJ2-7
CDR3nt: TGTGCCAGTAGTATGGTGGGATCGAACACCGGGGAGCTGTTTTTT; CDR3aa: CASSMVGSNTGELFF; v_gene: TRBV19; abundance: -; d_gene: -; j_gene: TRBJ2-2
CDR3nt: TGTGCCAGCTCCAGGACTAGCGGGAGTGGGCTTGAGCTGTTTTTT; CDR3aa: CASSRTSGSGLELFF; v_gene: TRBV11-2; abundance: many; d_gene: TRBD2; j_gene: TRBJ2-2
CDR3nt: TGTGCCACCAGCTCCTGGGGCGGCAATCAGCCCCAGCATTTT; CDR3aa: CATSSWGGNQPQHF; v_gene: TRBV15; abundance: many; d_gene: -; j_gene: TRBJ1-5
CDR3nt: TGCAGTGCTAGGTTGACAGGGGGAGTAGAAAAACTGTTTTTT; CDR3aa: CSARLTGGVEKLFF; v_gene: TRBV20-1; abundance: many; d_gene: TRBD1; j_gene: TRBJ1-4
CDR3nt: TGCAGTGCTAGACAGGGGGCGCGGGAGCAGTACTTC; CDR3aa: CSARQGAREQYF; v_gene: TRBV20-1; abundance: many; d_gene: TRBD1; j_gene: TRBJ2-7
CDR3nt: TGTGCCAGCAGCCCCCAGGGCTCTAATGAAAAACTGTTTTTT; CDR3aa: CASSPQGSNEKLFF; v_gene: TRBV9; abundance: many; d_gene: -; j_gene: TRBJ1-4
CDR3nt: TGCAGCGTTGTAGGGAGGGAGGCGAATCAGCCCCAGCATTTT; CDR3aa: CSVVGREANQPQHF; v_gene: TRBV29-1; abundance: many; d_gene: -; j_gene: TRBJ1-5
CDR3nt: TGTGCCAGCACCATATGGGCGAACACCGGGGAGCTGTTTTTT; CDR3aa: CASTIWANTGELFF; v_gene: TRBV7-8; abundance: -; d_gene: -; j_gene: TRBJ2-2
CDR3nt: TGTGCCAGCAGCCCTCAAGACAGAGTTAATTCACCCCTCCACTTT; CDR3aa: CASSPQDRVNSPLHF; v_gene: TRBV9; abundance: few; d_gene: -; j_gene: TRBJ1-6
CDR3nt: TGTGCCAGCTCACCAACAGCCCGCGAGCAGTACTTC; CDR3aa: CASSPTAREQYF; v_gene: TRBV7-9; abundance: -; d_gene: -; j_gene: TRBJ2-7
CDR3nt: TGCAGTGCTGGATCCACAAACCTGTACTACGAGCAGTACTTC; CDR3aa: CSAGSTNLYYEQYF; v_gene: TRBV20-1; abundance: few; d_gene: -; j_gene: TRBJ2-7
CDR3nt: TGTGCCAGTAACGCACCGGGACAGGGAGACTATGGCTACACCTTC; CDR3aa: CASNAPGQGDYGYTF; v_gene: TRBV19; abundance: many; d_gene: TRBD1; j_gene: TRBJ1-2
CDR3nt: TGCAGTGCTAGAGGGACCAAAGATTGGGCTTTCTTT; CDR3aa: CSARGTKDWAFF; v_gene: TRBV20-1; abundance: many; d_gene: -; j_gene: TRBJ1-1
CDR3nt: TGTGCCAGCAGCCCCGGCCGGGGGGCAGTCGCTGAAGCTTTCTTT; CDR3aa: CASSPGRGAVAEAFF; v_gene: TRBV7-8; abundance: many; d_gene: -; j_gene: TRBJ1-1
CDR3nt: TGTGCCAGCAGCTTATTCGACACCGGGGAGCTGTTTTTT; CDR3aa: CASSLFDTGELFF; v_gene: TRBV7-2; abundance: many; d_gene: -; j_gene: TRBJ2-2
CDR3nt: TGCAGCGTTGAGGAGGGGGACGGGCAGCCCCAGTACTTC; CDR3aa: CSVEEGDGQPQYF; v_gene: TRBV29-1; abundance: -; d_gene: -; j_gene: TRBJ2-5
CDR3nt: TGTGCCAGCAGCTTGAGACTAGCTCCAGTGGGGGAGACCCAGTACTTC; CDR3aa: CASSLRLAPVGETQYF; v_gene: TRBV7-9; abundance: -; d_gene: TRBD2; j_gene: TRBJ2-5
CDR3nt: TGTGCCAGCAGCGTACAGGACAGCCGCCAAGAGACCCAGTACTTC; CDR3aa: CASSVQDSRQETQYF; v_gene: TRBV9; abundance: many; d_gene: -; j_gene: TRBJ2-5
CDR3nt: TGCAGCGTTGAAGATCCTGGGGGCGGGAGATTGGACACTGAAGCTTTCTTT; CDR3aa: CSVEDPGGGRLDTEAFF; v_gene: TRBV29-1; abundance: -; d_gene: -; j_gene: TRBJ1-1